Listed below are T cell receptor beta chains from one sample, sequenced in a study of PD-1 blockade in mismatch repair-deficient tumors. The assay was immunoSEQ multiplex PCR, and TCRdb's table has in-frame clones only and misses some. This sample has about 110,000 clones; more than 60% occur once, and the top ten carry 4.7%. The source material was peripheral blood, sampled 60 to 65 weeks after starting pembrolizumab. The receptors here all came from an adult with mismatch repair-deficient cancer. Each CDR3 is given with its conserved first and last residue. The order of the fields is CDR3 protein, CDR3 DNA, V gene, J gene, clone size, D gene. D genes are given only for firm matches. Size is stated for part of the rows, as once, few or many counts, or as a class when the clone is expanded.

CDR3aa: CASSPRTGVLSSGANVLTF; CDR3nt: TGTGCCAGTAGTCCAAGGACAGGGGTCCTGAGCTCTGGGGCCAACGTCCTGACTTTC; v_gene: TRBV19; j_gene: TRBJ2-6; abundance: .; d_gene: TRBD1
CDR3aa: CASSFPGQGFFGYTF; CDR3nt: TGTGCCAGCAGCTTTCCGGGACAGGGTTTCTTCGGCTACACCTTC; v_gene: TRBV7-9; j_gene: TRBJ1-2; abundance: few; d_gene: TRBD1
CDR3aa: CASSFGVGANYGYTF; CDR3nt: TGTGCCAGCAGCTTTGGAGTAGGGGCTAACTATGGCTACACCTTC; v_gene: TRBV11-1; j_gene: TRBJ1-2; abundance: .; d_gene: .
CDR3aa: CASSQGQGDTIYF; CDR3nt: TGCGCCAGCAGCCAAGGACAGGGAGACACCATATATTTT; v_gene: TRBV4-1; j_gene: TRBJ1-3; abundance: few; d_gene: TRBD1
CDR3aa: CASSFFRTGRVGYEQYF; CDR3nt: TGTGCCAGCAGCTTTTTTCGCACCGGGCGCGTAGGGTACGAGCAGTACTTC; v_gene: TRBV7-3; j_gene: TRBJ2-7; abundance: .; d_gene: .
CDR3aa: CASSVGYNEQFF; CDR3nt: TGTGCCAGCAGCGTAGGTTACAATGAGCAGTTCTTC; v_gene: TRBV9; j_gene: TRBJ2-1; abundance: .; d_gene: .
CDR3aa: CASSPLDWGNYGYTF; CDR3nt: TGTGCCAGCAGCCCCCTCGACTGGGGTAACTATGGCTACACCTTC; v_gene: TRBV9; j_gene: TRBJ1-2; abundance: .; d_gene: .
CDR3aa: CASLIRGQFF; CDR3nt: TGTGCCAGTCTAATCCGGGGGCAGTTCTTC; v_gene: TRBV19; j_gene: TRBJ2-1; abundance: .; d_gene: .
CDR3aa: CASSVGGYGYTF; CDR3nt: TGTGCCAGCAGCGTGGGAGGCTATGGCTACACCTTC; v_gene: TRBV9; j_gene: TRBJ1-2; abundance: .; d_gene: .
CDR3aa: CASRRGRGPGGYTF; CDR3nt: TGTGCCAGCAGAAGGGGCAGGGGGCCGGGTGGCTACACCTTC; v_gene: TRBV6-5; j_gene: TRBJ1-2; abundance: .; d_gene: TRBD1
CDR3aa: CAWSVRANEKLFF; CDR3nt: TGTGCCTGGAGTGTAAGGGCTAATGAAAAACTGTTTTTT; v_gene: TRBV30; j_gene: TRBJ1-4; abundance: .; d_gene: .